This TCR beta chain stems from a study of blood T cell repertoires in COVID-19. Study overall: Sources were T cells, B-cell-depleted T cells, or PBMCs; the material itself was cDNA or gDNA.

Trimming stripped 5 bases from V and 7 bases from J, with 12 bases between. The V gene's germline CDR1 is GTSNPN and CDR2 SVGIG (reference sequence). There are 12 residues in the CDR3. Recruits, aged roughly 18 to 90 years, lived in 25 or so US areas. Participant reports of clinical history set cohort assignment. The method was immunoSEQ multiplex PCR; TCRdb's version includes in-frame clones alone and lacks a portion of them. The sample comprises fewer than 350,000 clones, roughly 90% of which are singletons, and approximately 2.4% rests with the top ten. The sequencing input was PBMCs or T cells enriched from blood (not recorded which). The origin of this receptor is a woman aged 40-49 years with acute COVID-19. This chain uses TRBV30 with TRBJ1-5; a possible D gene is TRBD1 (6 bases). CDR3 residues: CAWGTDRQPQHF. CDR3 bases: TGTGCCTGGGGGACTGACAGGCAGCCCCAGCATTTT.